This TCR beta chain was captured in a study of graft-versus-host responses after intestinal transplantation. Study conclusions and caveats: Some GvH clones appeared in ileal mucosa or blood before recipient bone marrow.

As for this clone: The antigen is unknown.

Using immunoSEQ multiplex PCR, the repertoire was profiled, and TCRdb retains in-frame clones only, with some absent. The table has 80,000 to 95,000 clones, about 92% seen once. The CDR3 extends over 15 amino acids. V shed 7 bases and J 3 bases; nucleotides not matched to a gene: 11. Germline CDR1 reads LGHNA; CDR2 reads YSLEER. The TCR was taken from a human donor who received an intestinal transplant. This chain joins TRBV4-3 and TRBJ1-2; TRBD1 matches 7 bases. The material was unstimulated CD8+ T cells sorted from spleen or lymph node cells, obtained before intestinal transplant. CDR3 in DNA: TGCGCCAGCAATCCTGATCGCACAGGGGACTATGGCTACACCTTC. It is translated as CASNPDRTGDYGYTF.